This T cell receptor (beta chain) emerged from a study of T cells after yellow fever vaccination. This clonotype has more than one count but fewer than ten. TCRdb re-analysed the 5' RACE reads in MiXCR, keeping a single row per CDR3 protein. The sample lists approximately 580,000 distinct CDR3 sequences; roughly 17% were seen once. This CDR3 has 18 amino acids. Germline assignment: CDR1 LGHNA and CDR2 YSLEER. V lost 0 bases and J lost 4; bases outside the gene matches: 8. This TCR came from a man in his late teens or twenties who received the YFV17D yellow fever vaccine. The V and J genes are TRBV4-3 and TRBJ2-2; 10 positions agree with TRBD1. This sample comprised PBMCs, obtained about 5 days after the first yellow fever vaccination. The CDR3 sequence: CASSQDGGQGWLTGELFF. The CDR3 region has the DNA TGCGCCAGCAGCCAAGACGGGGGACAGGGGTGGCTCACCGGGGAGCTGTTTTTT.